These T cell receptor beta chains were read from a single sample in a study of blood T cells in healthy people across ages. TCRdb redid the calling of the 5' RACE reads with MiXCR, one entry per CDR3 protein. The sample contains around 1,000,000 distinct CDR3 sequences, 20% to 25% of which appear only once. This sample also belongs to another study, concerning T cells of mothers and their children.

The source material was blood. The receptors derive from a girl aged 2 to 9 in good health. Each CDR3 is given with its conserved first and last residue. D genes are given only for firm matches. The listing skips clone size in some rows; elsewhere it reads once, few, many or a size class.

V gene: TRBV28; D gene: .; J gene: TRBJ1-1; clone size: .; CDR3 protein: CASNSHGAGQDAFF; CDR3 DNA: TGTGCCAGCAACTCTCACGGGGCAGGGCAAGATGCTTTCTTT
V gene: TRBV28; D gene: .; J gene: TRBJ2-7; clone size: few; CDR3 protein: CASSPGVSDYEQYF; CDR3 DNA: TGTGCCAGCAGCCCGGGGGTAAGCGACTACGAGCAGTACTTC
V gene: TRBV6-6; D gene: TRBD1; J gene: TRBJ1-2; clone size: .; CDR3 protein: CASSPRGHYGYTF; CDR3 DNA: TGTGCCAGCAGTCCAAGGGGGCACTATGGCTACACCTTC
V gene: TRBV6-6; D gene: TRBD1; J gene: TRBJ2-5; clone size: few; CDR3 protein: CASTKTGVGEETQYF; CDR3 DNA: TGTGCCAGCACCAAAACAGGGGTTGGTGAAGAGACCCAGTACTTC
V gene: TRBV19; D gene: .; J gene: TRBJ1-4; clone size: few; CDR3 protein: CASKPHRTNEKLFF; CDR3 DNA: TGTGCCAGTAAGCCCCATCGGACCAATGAAAAACTGTTTTTT
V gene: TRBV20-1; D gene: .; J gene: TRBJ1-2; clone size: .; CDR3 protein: CSAPGAGSSGYTF; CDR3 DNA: TGCAGTGCTCCCGGGGCCGGATCCTCTGGCTACACCTTC
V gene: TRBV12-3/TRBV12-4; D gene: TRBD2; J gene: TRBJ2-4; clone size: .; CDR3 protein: CASSRASGGAFRGNIQYF; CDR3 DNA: TGTGCCAGCAGTCGGGCTAGCGGGGGGGCCTTTCGTGGAAACATTCAGTACTTC
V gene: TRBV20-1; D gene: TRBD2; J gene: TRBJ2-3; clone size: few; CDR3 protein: CSARTREVIDTQYF; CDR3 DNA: TGCAGTGCTAGGACGCGGGAGGTTATAGATACGCAGTATTTT
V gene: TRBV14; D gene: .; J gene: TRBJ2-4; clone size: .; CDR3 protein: CASSQDNRVGAKNIQYF; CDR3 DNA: TGTGCCAGCAGCCAAGATAATAGGGTAGGGGCCAAAAACATTCAGTACTTC
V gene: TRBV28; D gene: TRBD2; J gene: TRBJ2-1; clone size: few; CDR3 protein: CASSSRLALNEQFF; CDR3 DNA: TGTGCCAGCAGTAGTAGACTAGCCTTAAATGAGCAGTTCTTC
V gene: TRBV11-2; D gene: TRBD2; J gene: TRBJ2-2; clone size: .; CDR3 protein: CASSYSMTSGSGELFF; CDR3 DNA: TGTGCCAGCAGCTATTCCATGACTAGCGGTTCCGGGGAGCTGTTTTTT
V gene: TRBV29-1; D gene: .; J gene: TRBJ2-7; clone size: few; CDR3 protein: CSVEGSSSYEQYF; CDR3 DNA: TGCAGCGTTGAAGGCAGCAGCTCCTACGAGCAGTACTTC
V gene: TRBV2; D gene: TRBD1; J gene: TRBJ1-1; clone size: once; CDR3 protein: CASIRGQPNEAFF; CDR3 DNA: TGTGCCAGCATCCGGGGACAGCCAAATGAAGCTTTCTTT
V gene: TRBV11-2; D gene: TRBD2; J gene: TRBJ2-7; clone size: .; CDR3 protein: CASSPWEGPYEQHF; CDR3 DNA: TGTGCCAGCAGCCCTTGGGAGGGTCCCTACGAGCAGCACTTC
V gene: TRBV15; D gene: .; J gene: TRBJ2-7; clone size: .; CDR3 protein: CATSSSTGFHEQYF; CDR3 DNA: TGTGCCACCAGCTCCAGTACAGGTTTCCACGAGCAGTACTTC
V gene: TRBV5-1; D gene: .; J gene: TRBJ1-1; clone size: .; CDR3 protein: CASSLSWGNTEAFF; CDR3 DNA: TGCGCCAGCAGCTTGTCGTGGGGGAACACTGAAGCTTTCTTT
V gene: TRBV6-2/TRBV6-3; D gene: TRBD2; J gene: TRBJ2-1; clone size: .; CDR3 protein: CASSFTGTSGPNEQFF; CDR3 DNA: TGTGCCAGCAGTTTCACCGGGACTAGCGGTCCCAATGAGCAGTTCTTC
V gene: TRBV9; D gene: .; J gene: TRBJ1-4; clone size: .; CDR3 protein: CASRGTSNEKLFF; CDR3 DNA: TGTGCCAGCCGAGGTACCTCGAATGAAAAACTGTTTTTT
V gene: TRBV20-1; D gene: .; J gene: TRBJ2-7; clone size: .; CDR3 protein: CSARDLRGAAEQYF; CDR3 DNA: TGCAGTGCTAGAGACCTCCGGGGGGCGGCCGAGCAGTACTTC
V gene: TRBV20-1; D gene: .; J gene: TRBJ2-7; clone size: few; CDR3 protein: CSASEDTYEQYF; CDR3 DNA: TGCAGTGCCAGTGAAGACACCTACGAGCAGTACTTC
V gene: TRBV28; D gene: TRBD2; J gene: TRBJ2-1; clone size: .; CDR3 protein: CASTSGTYNEQFF; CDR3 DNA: TGTGCCAGCACGAGCGGGACCTACAATGAGCAGTTCTTC
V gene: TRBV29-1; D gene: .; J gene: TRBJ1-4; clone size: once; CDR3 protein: CSAQDPLSEKLFF; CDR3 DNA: TGCAGCGCTCAAGACCCTCTGAGTGAAAAACTGTTTTTT
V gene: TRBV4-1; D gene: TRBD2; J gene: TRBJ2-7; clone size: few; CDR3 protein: CASSQERGVLYEQYF; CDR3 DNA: TGCGCCAGCAGCCAAGAGCGGGGGGTACTCTACGAGCAGTACTTC
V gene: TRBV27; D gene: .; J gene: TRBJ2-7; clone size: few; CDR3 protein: CASSLFANYEQYF; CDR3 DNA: TGTGCCAGCAGTTTATTCGCTAACTACGAGCAGTACTTC
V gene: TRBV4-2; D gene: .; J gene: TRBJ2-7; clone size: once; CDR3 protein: CASSQGAGRYQQYF; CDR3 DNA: TGTGCCAGCAGCCAAGGAGCGGGCCGCTACCAGCAGTACTTC
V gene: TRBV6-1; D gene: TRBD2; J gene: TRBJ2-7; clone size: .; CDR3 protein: CASSEVVLTSGVYEQYF; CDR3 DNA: TGTGCCAGCAGTGAAGTAGTATTGACTAGCGGAGTCTACGAGCAGTACTTC
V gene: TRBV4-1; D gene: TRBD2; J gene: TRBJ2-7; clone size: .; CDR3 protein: CASRQDHGSGVYFYEQYF; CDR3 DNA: TGCGCCAGCCGCCAAGATCATGGAAGCGGGGTATATTTCTACGAGCAGTACTTC
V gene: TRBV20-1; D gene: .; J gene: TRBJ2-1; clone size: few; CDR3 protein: CSASGRGSYNEQFF; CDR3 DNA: TGCAGTGCTTCGGGGCGGGGCTCCTACAATGAGCAGTTCTTC
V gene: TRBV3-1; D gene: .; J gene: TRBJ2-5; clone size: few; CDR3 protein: CASSGREETQYF; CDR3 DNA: TGTGCCAGCAGTGGGCGGGAAGAGACCCAGTACTTC
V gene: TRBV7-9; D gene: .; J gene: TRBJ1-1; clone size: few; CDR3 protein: CASSVQGENTEAFF; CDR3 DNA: TGTGCCAGCAGCGTACAGGGAGAGAACACTGAAGCTTTCTTT
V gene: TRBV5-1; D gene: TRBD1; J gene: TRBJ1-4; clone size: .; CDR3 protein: CASKRDRGSEKLFF; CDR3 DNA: TGCGCCAGCAAAAGGGACAGGGGATCTGAAAAACTGTTTTTT
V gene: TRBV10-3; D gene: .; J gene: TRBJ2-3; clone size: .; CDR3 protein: CAISAFAVRDFPDTQYF; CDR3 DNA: TGTGCCATCAGTGCATTCGCAGTCCGGGATTTCCCAGATACGCAGTATTTT
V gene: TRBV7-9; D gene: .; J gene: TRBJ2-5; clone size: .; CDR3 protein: CASSYPTVRETQYF; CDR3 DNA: TGTGCCAGCAGCTACCCTACGGTGCGAGAGACCCAGTACTTC
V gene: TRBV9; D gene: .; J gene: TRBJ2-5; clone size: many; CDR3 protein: CASSVAGVETQYF; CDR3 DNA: TGTGCCAGCAGCGTAGCGGGAGTCGAGACCCAGTACTTC
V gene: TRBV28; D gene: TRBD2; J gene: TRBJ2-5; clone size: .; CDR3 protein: CASSGTSDSAETQYF; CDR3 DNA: TGTGCCAGCAGCGGGACTAGCGACTCGGCAGAGACCCAGTACTTC
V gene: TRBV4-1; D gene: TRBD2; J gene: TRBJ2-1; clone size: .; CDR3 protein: CASSQEGLAGGGRFF; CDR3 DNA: TGCGCCAGCAGCCAAGAGGGACTAGCGGGAGGGGGGCGGTTCTTT
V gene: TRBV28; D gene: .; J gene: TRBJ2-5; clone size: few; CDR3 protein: CASSSQEGGTQYF; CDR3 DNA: TGTGCCAGCAGTTCACAGGAAGGGGGGACCCAGTACTTC
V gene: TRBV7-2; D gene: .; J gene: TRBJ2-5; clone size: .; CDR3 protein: CASSFGRVTQYF; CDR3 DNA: TGTGCCAGCAGCTTCGGCAGGGTGACCCAGTACTTC
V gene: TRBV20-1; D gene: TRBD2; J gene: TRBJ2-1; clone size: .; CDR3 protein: CSARDLGLAGGGEQFF; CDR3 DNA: TGCAGTGCTAGAGATTTGGGACTAGCGGGAGGGGGTGAGCAGTTCTTC
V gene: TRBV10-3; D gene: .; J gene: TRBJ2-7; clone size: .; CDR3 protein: CAISESERPYEQYF; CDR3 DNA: TGTGCCATCAGTGAGTCGGAGAGACCCTACGAGCAGTACTTC
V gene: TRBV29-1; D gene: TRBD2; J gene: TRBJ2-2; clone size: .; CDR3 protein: CSVEGGGLAANTGELFF; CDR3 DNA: TGCAGCGTTGAAGGCGGCGGACTAGCGGCGAACACCGGGGAGCTGTTTTTT
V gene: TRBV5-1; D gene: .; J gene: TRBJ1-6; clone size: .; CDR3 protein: CASSLRSDSNSPLHF; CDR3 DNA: TGCGCCAGCAGCTTGCGATCAGACTCTAATTCACCCCTCCACTTT
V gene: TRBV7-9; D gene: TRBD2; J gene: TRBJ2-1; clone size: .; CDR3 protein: CASGLAGVYNEQFF; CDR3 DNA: TGTGCCAGCGGACTAGCGGGCGTATACAATGAGCAGTTCTTC
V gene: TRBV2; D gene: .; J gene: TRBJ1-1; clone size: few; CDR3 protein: CASSDSPRAFF; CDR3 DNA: TGTGCCAGCAGTGATAGCCCTAGGGCTTTCTTT
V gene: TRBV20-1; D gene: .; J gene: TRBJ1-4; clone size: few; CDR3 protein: CSAAGDGVWEKLFF; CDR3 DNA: TGCAGTGCTGCAGGGGATGGGGTTTGGGAAAAACTGTTTTTT
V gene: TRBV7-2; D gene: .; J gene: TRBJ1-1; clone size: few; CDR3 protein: CASSFFATEAFF; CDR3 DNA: TGTGCCAGCAGCTTTTTTGCAACTGAAGCTTTCTTT
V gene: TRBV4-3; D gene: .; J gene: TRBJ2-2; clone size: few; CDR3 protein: CASSQEGGRTGELFF; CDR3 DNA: TGCGCCAGCAGCCAAGAAGGGGGGCGAACCGGGGAGCTGTTTTTT
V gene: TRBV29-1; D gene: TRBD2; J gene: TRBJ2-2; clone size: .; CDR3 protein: CSIIAGPNTGELFF; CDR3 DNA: TGCAGCATTATAGCGGGACCGAACACCGGGGAGCTGTTTTTT
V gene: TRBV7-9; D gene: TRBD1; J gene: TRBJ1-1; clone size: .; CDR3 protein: CAIGQANTEAFF; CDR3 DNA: TGTGCCATAGGACAGGCGAACACTGAAGCTTTCTTT
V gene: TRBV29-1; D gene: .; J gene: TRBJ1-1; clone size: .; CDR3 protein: CSVGIQGLNTEAFF; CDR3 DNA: TGCAGCGTGGGGATACAGGGCCTGAACACTGAAGCTTTCTTT
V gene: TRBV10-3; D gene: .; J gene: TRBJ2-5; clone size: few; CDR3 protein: CAISEGRLGGETQYF; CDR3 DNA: TGTGCCATCAGTGAGGGCAGGTTGGGAGGAGAGACCCAGTACTTC
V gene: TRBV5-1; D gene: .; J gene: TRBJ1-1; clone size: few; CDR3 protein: CASSLANYRSLEAFF; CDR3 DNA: TGCGCCAGCAGCTTGGCCAATTACAGATCCCTGGAGGCTTTCTTT
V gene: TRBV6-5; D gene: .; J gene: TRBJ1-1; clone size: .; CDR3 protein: CASNEEGWNTEAFF; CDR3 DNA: TGTGCCAGCAACGAAGAGGGCTGGAACACTGAAGCTTTCTTT
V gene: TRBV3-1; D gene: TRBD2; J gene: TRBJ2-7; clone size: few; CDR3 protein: CASSQGTSGNEQYF; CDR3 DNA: TGTGCCAGCAGCCAGGGGACTAGCGGGAACGAGCAGTACTTC
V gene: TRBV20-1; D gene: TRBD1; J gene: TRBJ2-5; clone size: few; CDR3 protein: CSAPNGQALETQYF; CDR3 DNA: TGCAGTGCCCCGAATGGACAGGCTCTAGAGACCCAGTACTTC
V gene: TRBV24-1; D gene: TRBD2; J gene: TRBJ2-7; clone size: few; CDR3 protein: CATSDWASGSYEQYF; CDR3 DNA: TGTGCCACCAGTGATTGGGCTAGCGGCTCCTACGAGCAGTACTTC
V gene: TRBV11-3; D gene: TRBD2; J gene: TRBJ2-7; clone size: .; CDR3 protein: CASSTATSSNEQYF; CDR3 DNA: TGTGCCAGCAGCACTGCGACTAGCAGCAACGAGCAGTACTTC
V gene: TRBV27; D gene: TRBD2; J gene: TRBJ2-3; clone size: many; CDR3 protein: CASKLAGEWDTQYF; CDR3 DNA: TGTGCCAGCAAGCTAGCGGGAGAGTGGGATACGCAGTATTTT
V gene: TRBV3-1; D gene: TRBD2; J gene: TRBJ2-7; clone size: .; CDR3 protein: CASSRTSGNSGEQYF; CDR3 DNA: TGTGCCAGCAGCCGGACTAGCGGGAATTCGGGGGAGCAGTACTTC